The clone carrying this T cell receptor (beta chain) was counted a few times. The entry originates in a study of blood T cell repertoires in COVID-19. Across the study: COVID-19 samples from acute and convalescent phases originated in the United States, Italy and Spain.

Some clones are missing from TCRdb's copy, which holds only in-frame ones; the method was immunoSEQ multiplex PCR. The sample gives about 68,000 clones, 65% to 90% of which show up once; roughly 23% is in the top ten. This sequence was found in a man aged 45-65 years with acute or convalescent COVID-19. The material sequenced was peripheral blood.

CDR3 loop: CASTKGTGAFVAFF. CDR3 DNA sequence: TGTGCCAGCACCAAAGGAACAGGGGCGTTTGTGGCTTTCTTT. V is TRBV2 and J is TRBJ1-1, with 7 bases matching TRBD1. CDR3 length: 14 residues. V lost 7 bases and J lost 11; bases outside the gene matches: 16. The V gene's germline CDR1 is SNHLY and CDR2 FYNNEI.